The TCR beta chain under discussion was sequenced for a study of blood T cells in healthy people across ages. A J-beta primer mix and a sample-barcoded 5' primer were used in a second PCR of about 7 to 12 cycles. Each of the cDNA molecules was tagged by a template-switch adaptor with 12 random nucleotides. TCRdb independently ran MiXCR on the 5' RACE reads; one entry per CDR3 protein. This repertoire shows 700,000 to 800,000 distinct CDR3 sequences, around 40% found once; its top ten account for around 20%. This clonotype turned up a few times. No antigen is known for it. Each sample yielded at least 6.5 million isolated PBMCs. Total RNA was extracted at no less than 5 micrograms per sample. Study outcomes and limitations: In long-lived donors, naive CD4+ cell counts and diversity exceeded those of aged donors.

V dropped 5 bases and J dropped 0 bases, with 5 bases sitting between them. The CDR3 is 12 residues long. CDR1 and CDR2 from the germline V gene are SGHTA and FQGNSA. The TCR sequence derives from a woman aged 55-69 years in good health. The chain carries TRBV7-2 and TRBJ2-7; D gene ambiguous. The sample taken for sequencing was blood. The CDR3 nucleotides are TGTGCCAGCAGCGGGTACTCCTACGAGCAGTACTTC. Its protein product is CASSGYSYEQYF.